A selection of T cell receptor beta chains follows, all from one sample in a study of early T cells in non-severe SARS-CoV-2 infection. TCRdb ran MiXCR on the 5' RACE reads and lists one entry per CDR3 protein. The table lists 30,000 or so distinct CDR3 sequences, under 7.5% of them singletons. The sequencing sample was made of whole blood. These receptor sequences come from an adult who was a healthcare worker with PCR-confirmed SARS-CoV-2 infection or an uninfected control (not recorded which). Both conserved end residues are part of each CDR3. A D gene is named only where the DNA matches it firmly. Not every row has a clone size; where given, it reads once, few, many or a size class.

d_call: TRBD1; clone_size: many; j_call: TRBJ2-6; v_call: TRBV10-2; cdr3_aa: CASSEFPRRTGGTGANVLTF; cdr3_nt: TGCGCCAGCAGTGAGTTCCCCCGAAGGACAGGCGGAACTGGGGCCAACGTCCTGACTTTC
d_call: -; clone_size: few; j_call: TRBJ2-1; v_call: TRBV11-2; cdr3_aa: CASSLGGTINEQFF; cdr3_nt: TGTGCCAGCAGCTTAGGTGGGACAATCAATGAGCAGTTCTTC
d_call: -; clone_size: many; j_call: TRBJ1-1; v_call: TRBV24-1; cdr3_aa: CATINLKGITEAFF; cdr3_nt: TGTGCCACCATTAACCTAAAGGGAATCACTGAAGCTTTCTTT
d_call: TRBD1; clone_size: many; j_call: TRBJ2-1; v_call: TRBV7-9; cdr3_aa: CASSSRTGSHYNEQFF; cdr3_nt: TGTGCCAGCAGCTCCCGGACAGGATCTCATTACAATGAGCAGTTCTTC
d_call: TRBD1; clone_size: -; j_call: TRBJ2-5; v_call: TRBV7-9; cdr3_aa: CASSAGQGEETQYF; cdr3_nt: TGTGCCAGCAGCGCGGGACAGGGTGAAGAGACCCAGTACTTC
d_call: TRBD1; clone_size: -; j_call: TRBJ1-1; v_call: TRBV4-3; cdr3_aa: CASSQDRQGGTEAFF; cdr3_nt: TGCGCCAGCAGCCAAGATCGACAGGGAGGGACTGAAGCTTTCTTT
d_call: -; clone_size: many; j_call: TRBJ2-5; v_call: TRBV5-5; cdr3_aa: CASSLIEPGPQETQYF; cdr3_nt: TGTGCCAGCAGCTTAATAGAACCGGGACCGCAAGAGACCCAGTACTTC
d_call: -; clone_size: many; j_call: TRBJ1-4; v_call: TRBV6-2/TRBV6-3; cdr3_aa: CASTPVPGQEKLFF; cdr3_nt: TGTGCCAGCACCCCAGTCCCCGGACAGGAAAAACTGTTTTTT
d_call: TRBD2; clone_size: many; j_call: TRBJ2-1; v_call: TRBV20-1; cdr3_aa: CSAGSGYNEQFF; cdr3_nt: TGCAGTGCCGGTAGCGGGTACAATGAGCAGTTCTTC
d_call: -; clone_size: many; j_call: TRBJ1-4; v_call: TRBV7-6; cdr3_aa: CASSPPGPYEKLFF; cdr3_nt: TGTGCCAGCAGCCCCCCGGGACCCTATGAAAAACTGTTTTTT
d_call: -; clone_size: -; j_call: TRBJ2-7; v_call: TRBV12-3/TRBV12-4; cdr3_aa: CASSLAGVPYEQYF; cdr3_nt: TGTGCCAGCAGTTTAGCGGGAGTTCCCTACGAGCAGTACTTC
d_call: TRBD2; clone_size: many; j_call: TRBJ2-7; v_call: TRBV20-1; cdr3_aa: CSASPLIGGRHSYEQYF; cdr3_nt: TGCAGTGCTAGTCCCCTAATAGGCGGGAGGCACTCCTACGAGCAGTACTTC
d_call: TRBD1; clone_size: many; j_call: TRBJ1-1; v_call: TRBV6-2/TRBV6-3; cdr3_aa: CASSPGGWTEAFF; cdr3_nt: TGTGCCAGCAGTCCAGGGGGCTGGACTGAAGCTTTCTTT
d_call: -; clone_size: -; j_call: TRBJ2-2; v_call: TRBV24-1; cdr3_aa: CATSTGTGNPGELFF; cdr3_nt: TGTGCCACCAGCACCGGGACTGGGAATCCCGGGGAGCTGTTTTTT
d_call: TRBD2; clone_size: many; j_call: TRBJ2-3; v_call: TRBV29-1; cdr3_aa: CSVDGLAGQGSTDTQYF; cdr3_nt: TGCAGCGTTGACGGACTAGCGGGGCAGGGGAGCACAGATACGCAGTATTTT
d_call: -; clone_size: many; j_call: TRBJ2-5; v_call: TRBV5-1; cdr3_aa: CASSARGTETQYF; cdr3_nt: TGCGCCAGCAGCGCCAGGGGAACAGAGACCCAGTACTTC
d_call: -; clone_size: many; j_call: TRBJ2-1; v_call: TRBV7-2; cdr3_aa: CASSYGLTYNEQFF; cdr3_nt: TGTGCCAGCAGCTATGGACTTACCTACAATGAGCAGTTCTTC
d_call: -; clone_size: -; j_call: TRBJ2-5; v_call: TRBV20-1; cdr3_aa: CSAVPPQETQYF; cdr3_nt: TGCAGTGCTGTGCCCCCACAAGAGACCCAGTACTTC
d_call: TRBD1; clone_size: many; j_call: TRBJ2-5; v_call: TRBV7-2; cdr3_aa: CASRGAGTVQETQYF; cdr3_nt: TGTGCCAGCAGAGGGGCCGGGACAGTCCAAGAGACCCAGTACTTC
d_call: -; clone_size: few; j_call: TRBJ1-2; v_call: TRBV5-1; cdr3_aa: CASSLGAGLYGYTF; cdr3_nt: TGCGCCAGCAGCTTGGGAGCAGGCCTCTATGGCTACACCTTC
d_call: TRBD1; clone_size: -; j_call: TRBJ1-1; v_call: TRBV18; cdr3_aa: CASSFDTGGMNTEAFF; cdr3_nt: TGTGCCAGCTCGTTCGATACAGGGGGTATGAACACTGAAGCTTTCTTT
d_call: TRBD2; clone_size: -; j_call: TRBJ2-1; v_call: TRBV9; cdr3_aa: CASSVEDPLAGPYNEQFF; cdr3_nt: TGTGCCAGCAGCGTAGAGGATCCACTAGCGGGCCCGTACAATGAGCAGTTCTTC
d_call: -; clone_size: many; j_call: TRBJ1-2; v_call: TRBV5-4; cdr3_aa: CAGRLGGYDYGYTF; cdr3_nt: TGTGCCGGAAGACTAGGGGGATACGACTATGGCTACACCTTC
d_call: TRBD1; clone_size: few; j_call: TRBJ2-6; v_call: TRBV5-1; cdr3_aa: CASSSTGAGANVLTF; cdr3_nt: TGCGCCAGCAGCTCAACAGGGGCTGGGGCCAACGTCCTGACTTTC
d_call: -; clone_size: many; j_call: TRBJ2-3; v_call: TRBV5-6; cdr3_aa: CASSLGPRGITDTQYF; cdr3_nt: TGTGCCAGCAGCTTGGGCCCGCGCGGGATCACAGATACGCAGTATTTT
d_call: TRBD2; clone_size: -; j_call: TRBJ2-2; v_call: TRBV12-3/TRBV12-4; cdr3_aa: CASSAGLETGELFF; cdr3_nt: TGTGCCAGCAGCGCGGGACTAGAGACCGGGGAGCTGTTTTTT
d_call: TRBD1; clone_size: -; j_call: TRBJ2-7; v_call: TRBV12-3/TRBV12-4; cdr3_aa: CASTEGQGADEQYF; cdr3_nt: TGTGCCAGCACCGAGGGACAGGGGGCTGACGAGCAGTACTTC
d_call: -; clone_size: many; j_call: TRBJ1-1; v_call: TRBV7-9; cdr3_aa: CASSPPEDTEAFF; cdr3_nt: TGTGCCAGCAGCCCCCCTGAGGACACTGAAGCTTTCTTT
d_call: -; clone_size: many; j_call: TRBJ1-3; v_call: TRBV7-4; cdr3_aa: CASSLFATVSGNTIYF; cdr3_nt: TGTGCCAGCAGCTTATTCGCCACTGTCTCTGGAAACACCATATATTTT
d_call: -; clone_size: -; j_call: TRBJ1-2; v_call: TRBV4-1; cdr3_aa: CASSQQGYGYTF; cdr3_nt: TGCGCCAGCAGCCAACAGGGCTATGGCTACACCTTC
d_call: -; clone_size: many; j_call: TRBJ2-2; v_call: TRBV4-1; cdr3_aa: CASSQDPPQSNTGELFF; cdr3_nt: TGCGCCAGCAGCCAAGATCCCCCCCAATCGAACACCGGGGAGCTGTTTTTT
d_call: -; clone_size: medium-sized; j_call: TRBJ2-7; v_call: TRBV7-8; cdr3_aa: CASSPLGLAVGEQYF; cdr3_nt: TGTGCCAGCAGCCCCCTCGGACTGGCAGTTGGGGAGCAGTACTTC
d_call: -; clone_size: many; j_call: TRBJ2-3; v_call: TRBV11-2; cdr3_aa: CASTRRLSTDTQYF; cdr3_nt: TGTGCCAGCACTCGGAGGCTTAGCACAGATACGCAGTATTTT
d_call: -; clone_size: few; j_call: TRBJ2-1; v_call: TRBV7-2; cdr3_aa: CASSQRTMQNEQFF; cdr3_nt: TGTGCCAGCAGCCAAAGGACGATGCAGAATGAGCAGTTCTTC
d_call: -; clone_size: many; j_call: TRBJ1-3; v_call: TRBV6-5; cdr3_aa: CASSRAGYLPGNTIYF; cdr3_nt: TGTGCCAGCTCTAGGGCAGGGTACCTTCCTGGAAACACCATATATTTT
d_call: -; clone_size: many; j_call: TRBJ2-1; v_call: TRBV3-1; cdr3_aa: CASSQEPRNEQFF; cdr3_nt: TGTGCCAGCAGCCAAGAGCCGCGCAATGAGCAGTTCTTC
d_call: -; clone_size: many; j_call: TRBJ1-3; v_call: TRBV9; cdr3_aa: CASSVANSGNTIYF; cdr3_nt: TGTGCCAGCAGCGTAGCTAACTCTGGAAACACCATATATTTT
d_call: TRBD1; clone_size: many; j_call: TRBJ2-2; v_call: TRBV11-3; cdr3_aa: CASSLGSTGVLGELFF; cdr3_nt: TGTGCCAGCAGCTTAGGATCGACAGGGGTACTCGGGGAGCTGTTTTTT
d_call: -; clone_size: many; j_call: TRBJ2-5; v_call: TRBV4-1; cdr3_aa: CASSQLLGLRETQYF; cdr3_nt: TGCGCCAGCAGCCAGTTGTTGGGGCTTCGCGAGACCCAGTACTTC
d_call: TRBD1; clone_size: -; j_call: TRBJ1-2; v_call: TRBV6-1; cdr3_aa: CASRTGDTYGYTF; cdr3_nt: TGTGCCAGCAGGACAGGGGACACCTATGGCTACACCTTC
d_call: -; clone_size: many; j_call: TRBJ2-5; v_call: TRBV2; cdr3_aa: CASSESPGLKQETQYF; cdr3_nt: TGTGCCAGCAGTGAATCACCGGGACTGAAGCAAGAGACCCAGTACTTC
d_call: TRBD1; clone_size: many; j_call: TRBJ2-1; v_call: TRBV28; cdr3_aa: CASATGTGSDEQFF; cdr3_nt: TGTGCCAGCGCGACCGGGACAGGGAGTGATGAGCAGTTCTTC
d_call: -; clone_size: medium-sized; j_call: TRBJ2-5; v_call: TRBV24-1; cdr3_aa: CATSDGSGRETQYF; cdr3_nt: TGTGCCACCAGTGATGGTTCAGGTCGAGAGACCCAGTACTTC
d_call: -; clone_size: many; j_call: TRBJ2-1; v_call: TRBV5-1; cdr3_aa: CASSLEGDINEQFF; cdr3_nt: TGCGCCAGCAGCTTGGAGGGAGACATCAATGAGCAGTTCTTC
d_call: -; clone_size: many; j_call: TRBJ1-1; v_call: TRBV5-4; cdr3_aa: CASSPGWPLNTEAFF; cdr3_nt: TGTGCCAGCAGCCCCGGATGGCCGTTGAACACTGAAGCTTTCTTT
d_call: -; clone_size: many; j_call: TRBJ1-2; v_call: TRBV28; cdr3_aa: CASSQLATNYGYTF; cdr3_nt: TGTGCCAGCAGCCAACTGGCAACTAACTATGGCTACACCTTC
d_call: TRBD1; clone_size: few; j_call: TRBJ2-7; v_call: TRBV20-1; cdr3_aa: CSATTRTGREQYF; cdr3_nt: TGCAGTGCTACGACCCGGACAGGGAGGGAGCAGTACTTC
d_call: -; clone_size: many; j_call: TRBJ2-2; v_call: TRBV10-3; cdr3_aa: CAISEVLGGAGELFF; cdr3_nt: TGTGCCATCAGTGAGGTCCTTGGGGGCGCCGGGGAGCTGTTTTTT
d_call: -; clone_size: many; j_call: TRBJ1-1; v_call: TRBV29-1; cdr3_aa: CSVEDREGLNTEAFF; cdr3_nt: TGCAGCGTTGAAGATCGAGAAGGACTGAACACTGAAGCTTTCTTT
d_call: TRBD1; clone_size: few; j_call: TRBJ1-2; v_call: TRBV6-5; cdr3_aa: CASSTTGNGYTF; cdr3_nt: TGTGCCAGCAGTACGACAGGGAATGGCTACACCTTC
d_call: -; clone_size: many; j_call: TRBJ2-3; v_call: TRBV4-1; cdr3_aa: CASSQEPGADTDTQYF; cdr3_nt: TGCGCCAGCAGCCAAGAGCCGGGGGCAGACACAGATACGCAGTATTTT
d_call: -; clone_size: many; j_call: TRBJ2-7; v_call: TRBV6-2/TRBV6-3; cdr3_aa: CASSYPPNEQYF; cdr3_nt: TGTGCCAGCAGTTACCCTCCGAACGAGCAGTACTTC
d_call: TRBD1; clone_size: many; j_call: TRBJ2-7; v_call: TRBV7-2; cdr3_aa: CASSLSQQGTVAYEQYF; cdr3_nt: TGTGCCAGCAGCTTATCCCAACAGGGGACCGTGGCCTACGAGCAGTACTTC
d_call: TRBD2; clone_size: many; j_call: TRBJ2-7; v_call: TRBV12-3/TRBV12-4; cdr3_aa: CASSRLAGGPHEQYF; cdr3_nt: TGTGCCAGCAGCCGACTAGCGGGAGGGCCCCACGAGCAGTACTTC
d_call: -; clone_size: many; j_call: TRBJ1-1; v_call: TRBV4-1; cdr3_aa: CASSQEGNPGTEAFF; cdr3_nt: TGCGCCAGCAGCCAAGAAGGTAACCCGGGCACTGAAGCTTTCTTT
d_call: -; clone_size: few; j_call: TRBJ1-1; v_call: TRBV7-8; cdr3_aa: CASSLVDTEAFF; cdr3_nt: TGTGCCAGCAGCTTAGTCGACACTGAAGCTTTCTTT
d_call: TRBD2; clone_size: many; j_call: TRBJ2-5; v_call: TRBV7-7; cdr3_aa: CASSLGLAGLGETQYF; cdr3_nt: TGTGCCAGCAGCTTGGGGCTAGCGGGGCTGGGGGAGACCCAGTACTTC
d_call: TRBD2; clone_size: many; j_call: TRBJ2-7; v_call: TRBV6-1; cdr3_aa: CASSRGLAGGYEQYF; cdr3_nt: TGTGCCAGCAGTCGGGGACTAGCGGGAGGCTACGAGCAGTACTTC
d_call: -; clone_size: many; j_call: TRBJ1-3; v_call: TRBV7-9; cdr3_aa: CASSFGVPGNTIYF; cdr3_nt: TGTGCCAGCAGCTTTGGCGTCCCTGGAAACACCATATATTTT